This paragraph reports one T cell receptor (beta chain). Profiling relied on immunoSEQ multiplex PCR, and the TCRdb table lists in-frame clones only, not all of them. The data contain a few hundred thousand clones, roughly 84% of them singletons. The entry originates in a study of blood T cell repertoires in COVID-19. The CDR3 has 11 amino acids. CDR1 is DFQATT and CDR2 is SNEGSKA in the germline V gene (reference sequence). V lost 6 bases to trimming and J lost 6 bases, with 11 bases between them. The chain uses TRBV20-1 and TRBJ1-2; D not resolved. The origin of this receptor is a human donor with COVID-19, enrolled during active disease. The donor label of this sample is uncertain. Input material: peripheral blood. The CDR3 spells CSATEGDGYTF. The CDR3 DNA is TGCAGTGCCACCGAAGGAGATGGCTACACCTTC.